The 28 T cell receptor beta chains below all came from one sample that was sequenced in a study of cytomegalovirus exposure and HLA in healthy donors (dated by TCRdb to the late 2010s). The library was generated by the immunoSEQ multiplex PCR assay. For the multiplex PCR, a mixture combining 60 forward primers for TCR Vbeta segments and 13 reverse primers for TCR Jbeta segments was used. TCRdb mirrors the immuneACCESS table, restricted to in-frame sequences. Some clones are absent from its copies; in checked studies, under half trace to an unresolved V gene, and the reason for the others is unknown. Within this sample are under 150,000 clones, with 65% to 85% of them counted one time only. The top ten clones comprise 5.4% of the sample. Material for sequencing was PBMCs. These receptors all come from a woman in her twenties or thirties in good health and CMV-seropositive.

The rearrangement joins TRBV5-1 to TRBJ1-2; D gene ambiguous. Germline V CDR1 and CDR2: SGHRS, YFSETQ. CDR3 length equals 13 residues. V was clipped by 0 bases and J by 3 bases, with 6 bases between them. CDR3 residues: CASSLVLDYGYTF. The CDR3 DNA reads as TGCGCCAGCAGCTTGGTACTGGACTATGGCTACACCTTC.

The chain uses TRBV6-1 and TRBJ2-1, with unresolved D. This CDR3 has 12 residues. The V gene's germline CDR1 is MNHNS and CDR2 SASEGT. Trimming removed 8 bases at V and 4 bases at J, with 9 bases between. The CDR3 sequence is CASVLEYNEQFF. CDR3 in DNA: TGTGCCAGCGTGCTAGAGTACAATGAGCAGTTCTTC.

This chain joins TRBV5-3 and TRBJ2-1, with D tentatively TRBD1 (6 bases). TRBV5-3 is an ORF for which the function is uncertain. Trimming removed 4 bases at V and 5 bases at J, with 22 bases between. This CDR3 is 17 amino acids long. The CDR3 here is CARSTPRIKDSHNEQFF. Here the CDR3 DNA reads TGTGCCAGAAGCACCCCGCGAATTAAGGACAGCCACAATGAGCAGTTCTTC.

The gene calls are TRBV5-8 and TRBJ2-7, with 8 bases aligning to TRBD2. Germline V CDR1 and CDR2: SGHTS, YDEGEE. CDR3 length equals 15 residues. The V gene end was trimmed by 7 bases and the J gene end by 5 bases; junction bases not matched to a gene: 14. Here the CDR3 reads CASAREGRTRNEQYF. The CDR3 DNA follows: TGTGCCAGCGCCCGGGAGGGAAGGACTCGGAACGAGCAGTACTTC.

V and J are TRBV7-8 and TRBJ2-2, with TRBD2 matching over 10 bases. Losses at the gene ends were 0 bases for V and 4 bases for J; bases not matched to a gene: 2. The CDR3 totals 16 residues. Germline V lookup: CDR1 SGHVS, CDR2 FQNEAQ. The CDR3 sequence is CASSLALAGVTGELFF. The CDR3 DNA reads as TGTGCCAGCAGCTTAGCGCTAGCGGGAGTCACCGGGGAGCTGTTTTTT.

In its sample, this clone was seen a few times. The rearrangement links TRBV18 to TRBJ2-3; 8 nucleotides line up with TRBD1. The CDR3 runs to 16 residues. V trimming: 3 bases; J trimming: 4 bases; junction bases outside the gene matches: 9. Germline V lookup: CDR1 KGHSH, CDR2 LQKENI. In nucleotides, the CDR3 is TGTGCCAGCTCACCTATATCGGACAGGGCCCCAGATACGCAGTATTTT. This encodes CASSPISDRAPDTQYF.

This chain joins TRBV6-1 and TRBJ1-3; D not resolved. Germline V lookup: CDR1 MNHNS, CDR2 SASEGT. V was trimmed by 4 bases and J by 2 bases, leaving 6 bases between them. CDR3 length: 13 amino acids. This CDR3 is CASSGLTGNTIYF. CDR3 nucleotides: TGTGCCAGCAGTGGACTTACTGGAAACACCATATATTTT.

CDR3 protein: CASSPGADTQYF. The CDR3 DNA sequence: TGCGCCAGCAGCCCCGGAGCAGATACGCAGTATTTT. The chain recombines TRBV5-1 with TRBJ2-3; D unclear. The CDR3 runs to 12 residues. Trimming shortened V by 4 bases and J by 4 bases, and 7 bases separated the two germline ends. Germline CDR1 reads SGHRS; CDR2 reads YFSETQ.

The V gene is TRBV16, the J gene TRBJ2-7; D may be TRBD1 (6 bases). Germline V CDR1 and CDR2: KGHSY, FQNENV. The length of the CDR3 is 16 residues. The V end was cut by 0 bases, the J end by 3 bases, with 15 bases between. CDR3 region: CASSQSPGQGFYEQYF. The CDR3 region has the DNA TGTGCCAGCAGCCAATCACCCGGGCAGGGGTTCTACGAGCAGTACTTC. The entire variable domain, with the rest obtained from reference TRBV16 and TRBJ2-7, is as follows: GEEVAQTPKHLVRGEGQKAKLYCAPIKGHSYVFWYQQVLKNEFKFLISFQNENVFDETGMPKERFSAKCLPNSPCSLEIQATKLEDSAVYFCASSQSPGQGFYEQYFGPGTRLTVT.

This chain joins TRBV5-1 and TRBJ2-1; D unresolved. Germline CDR1 SGHRS, CDR2 YFSETQ. V was trimmed by 0 bases and J by 0 bases, leaving 10 bases between them. The CDR3 has 16 amino acids. CDR3: CASSLADWSSYNEQFF. In DNA form, the CDR3 reads TGCGCCAGCAGCTTGGCCGACTGGAGCTCCTACAATGAGCAGTTCTTC.

This clone was observed a few times. The chain couples TRBV18 to TRBJ2-7; 8 bases align to TRBD1. This CDR3 region has 15 residues. V lost 6 bases and J lost 2; bases outside the gene matches: 9. Germline loops: CDR1 KGHSH, CDR2 LQKENI. The CDR3 loop reads CASSPGQGSTYEQYF. The CDR3 DNA sequence: TGTGCCAGCTCTCCCGGACAGGGTTCCACCTACGAGCAGTACTTC.

The rearrangement links TRBV6-5 to TRBJ2-7; TRBD1 agrees at 9 bases. V lost 2 bases and J lost 3; bases outside the gene matches: 5. Germline CDR1 is MNHEY and CDR2 is SVGAGI. CDR3 length: 15 amino acids. The DNA for the CDR3 is TGTGCCAGCAGTTACAGGGGACAGGGAATCTACGAGCAGTACTTC. Protein product: CASSYRGQGIYEQYF.

This chain connects TRBV18 to TRBJ1-5; 9 nucleotides match TRBD1. CDR3 length: 14 amino acids. Germline CDR1 is KGHSH and CDR2 is LQKENI. The J segment lost 4 bases and the V segment lost 3 bases, leaving 1 base of the junction unmatched. This chain's CDR3 is CASSPTGGNQPQHF. The CDR3 DNA follows: TGTGCCAGCTCACCGACAGGGGGGAATCAGCCCCAGCATTTT.

V gene TRBV7-9 combines with J gene TRBJ1-2; the match to TRBD1 covers 9 bases. The CDR3 length is 16 residues. Germline lookup yields CDR1 SEHNR and CDR2 FQNEAQ (reference sequence). V was clipped by 5 bases and J by 7 bases; unmatched bases: 14. CDR3 region: CASSPGSRDRDSGYTF. The CDR3 bases are TGTGCCAGCAGCCCCGGCAGCCGGGACAGGGACTCTGGCTACACCTTC.

This chain joins TRBV20-1 and TRBJ1-1; D remains ambiguous. CDR3 length equals 11 residues. CDR1 and CDR2 from the germline V gene are DFQATT and SNEGSKA (reference sequence). V lost 7 bases, J lost 1 base, and 7 bases lay in between. CDR3 amino acids: CSGRRNTEAFF. The CDR3 DNA reads TGCAGTGGGCGGAGGAACACTGAAGCTTTCTTT.

This clone was detected a few times. The same CDR3 arises from other DNA sequences in this sample as well. The V call is TRBV2, the J call TRBJ2-7; the D is unclear. CDR3 length equals 13 residues. From germline, CDR1 is SNHLY and CDR2 FYNNEI. The CDR3 nucleotides read TGTGCTTGCAAGGAGAACGCGGCATACGAGCAGTACTTC. Translating gives CACKENAAYEQYF.

This clone came up a few times. The chain uses TRBV11-2 and TRBJ1-2; TRBD1 agrees at 7 bases. The CDR3 length is 16 residues. V trimming: 5 bases; J trimming: 10 bases; junction bases outside the gene matches: 19. The germline V gene has CDR1 SGHAT and CDR2 FQNNGV. CDR3 sequence reads: CASSAITGDHQLDYTF. The CDR3 DNA reads TGTGCCAGCAGCGCCATTACAGGGGATCATCAGCTGGACTACACCTTC.

This clone was counted only a few times. The J gene is TRBJ2-7, the V gene TRBV7-9; D is undetermined. Germline V gene data show CDR1 as SEHNR and CDR2 as FQNEAQ (reference sequence). V was clipped by 5 bases and J by 3 bases, with 8 bases between them. The CDR3 covers 12 residues. The CDR3 nucleotides read TGTGCCAGCAGCGGCCCGGGCTACGAGCAGTACTTC. It is translated as CASSGPGYEQYF. Drawing the rest from reference TRBV7-9 and TRBJ2-7, the complete variable domain is DTGVSQNPRHKITKRGQNVTFRCDPISEHNRLYWYRQTLGQGPEFLTYFQNEAQLEKSRLLSDRFSAERPKGSFSTLEIQRTEQGDSAMYLCASSGPGYEQYFGPGTRLTVT.

Only a few counts were recorded for this clone. V is TRBV4-1 and J is TRBJ1-5, with TRBD1 as a possible D gene (6 bases). The CDR3 sequence is 16 residues long. The germline gives CDR1 MGHRA, CDR2 YSYEKL. Trimming removed 4 bases at V and 4 bases at J, with 17 bases between. The CDR3 loop reads CASSPGATGVNQPQHF. The CDR3 DNA reads TGCGCCAGCAGCCCAGGGGCGACAGGAGTAAATCAGCCCCAGCATTTT.

Notes on this clone: An end of the junction does not agree with germline; a read error may underlie this. The chain couples TRBV7-7 to TRBJ1-4, with a weak D call TRBD1 (5 bases). Germline V gives CDR1 SSHAT, CDR2 FNYEAQ (reference sequence). This CDR3 spans 16 amino acids. In DNA, the CDR3 is TGTGCTAGCAGCTCGGGACTTCCTGCAACTAATGAAAAACTGTTTTTT. Translated, it gives CASSSGLPATNEKLFF.

The count of this clone is one. V gene TRBV2 combines with J gene TRBJ1-4; D might be TRBD1 (6 bases). This CDR3 is 12 amino acids long. V was pared by 7 bases and J by 15 bases, with 18 bases between. Germline lookup yields CDR1 SNHLY and CDR2 FYNNEI. DNA for the CDR3: TGTGCCAGCACCCGAGAGGACAGCCGTTTGTTTTTT. It yields the protein CASTREDSRLFF.

J is TRBJ1-2 and V is TRBV5-6; 7 bases agree with TRBD1. Per germline, CDR1 SGHDT and CDR2 YYEEEE. The CDR3 has 16 amino acids. After removal of 3 bases from V and 1 base from J, the junction contained 9 bases not matched to a gene. The CDR3, as DNA: TGTGCCAGCAGCTGGGAGTCAGGGGGTTATAACTATGGCTACACCTTC. Translating gives CASSWESGGYNYGYTF.

The rearrangement joins TRBV15 to TRBJ2-1; the match to TRBD2 covers 11 bases. This CDR3 is 17 amino acids long. The V gene's germline CDR1 is LNHNV and CDR2 YYDKDF (reference sequence). The trim removed 0 bases at V and 7 bases at J, leaving 8 bases unmatched. The CDR3 nucleotides are TGTGCCACCAGCAGAGATAAAACTAGCGGGAGTAGTAATGAGCAGTTCTTC. This gives the protein CATSRDKTSGSSNEQFF.

Regarding this clone: The junction shows a germline mismatch at one end, possibly a read error. J is TRBJ2-7 and V is TRBV7-9, with a weak D call TRBD2 (7 bases). The length of the CDR3 is 13 residues. The germline V gene has CDR1 SEHNR and CDR2 FQNEAQ (reference sequence). The DNA for the CDR3 is TGTTCCAGCAGCCCTAGGGGGGGGCTTGAGCAGTACTTC. This gives the protein CSSSPRGGLEQYF.

This clone has a single count. This chain links TRBV5-6 with TRBJ1-2; D is unresolved. This CDR3 spans 11 amino acids. V was trimmed by 4 bases and J by 8 bases, leaving 9 bases between them. Germline CDR1 and CDR2: SGHDT and YYEEEE. CDR3 sequence reads: CASSALAGYTF. In DNA, the CDR3 is TGTGCCAGCAGCGCCCTTGCGGGCTACACCTTC.

The chain carries TRBV15 and TRBJ1-1; TRBD1 matches at 8 bases. This CDR3 has 14 amino acids. Germline CDR1 is LNHNV and CDR2 is YYDKDF (reference sequence). After removal of 4 bases from V and 1 base from J, the junction contained 2 bases not matched to a gene. CDR3 nucleotide sequence: TGTGCCACCAGCATCGGACAGGGGAACACTGAAGCTTTCTTT. Protein: CATSIGQGNTEAFF. Complete variable domain (other parts from reference TRBV15 and TRBJ1-1): DAMVIQNPRYQVTQFGKPVTLSCSQTLNHNVMYWYQQKSSQAPKLLFHYYDKDFNNEADTPDNFQSRRPNTSFCFLDIRSPGLGDTAMYLCATSIGQGNTEAFFGQGTRLTVV.

J is TRBJ1-5 and V is TRBV18; D not resolved. The ends were cut back, 2 bases at V and 0 bases at J, with 5 bases in the middle. Germline loops: CDR1 KGHSH, CDR2 LQKENI. The CDR3 is made up of 14 amino acids. The CDR3 here is CASSPGISNQPQHF. The CDR3 DNA reads as TGTGCCAGCTCACCAGGCATTAGCAATCAGCCCCAGCATTTT. Combining the CDR3 with reference TRBV18 and TRBJ1-5 gives the whole variable domain NAGVMQNPRHLVRRRGQEARLRCSPMKGHSHVYWYRQLPEEGLKFMVYLQKENIIDESGMPKERFSAEFPKEGPSILRIQQVVRGDSAAYFCASSPGISNQPQHFGDGTRLSIL.

The chain uses TRBV30 and TRBJ2-3; D not certain. Germline V CDR1 and CDR2: GTSNPN, SVGIG (reference sequence). The CDR3 extends over 14 amino acids. The CDR3 is CAYLVKGFTDTQYF. CDR3 nucleotides: TGTGCTTATCTAGTGAAAGGTTTCACAGATACGCAGTATTTT.